What follows are 16 T cell receptor beta chains derived from one specimen sequenced in a study of blood T cell repertoires in COVID-19. Clones were read by immunoSEQ multiplex PCR, and TCRdb kept only the in-frame ones, dropping some. The table includes more than 120,000 clones, 84% detected once. Sequencing was performed on PBMCs or T cells enriched from blood (not recorded which). The receptor source for this set is a man between 50 and 59 years old in a cohort exposed to, infected with or recovered from COVID-19 (not recorded which).

The chain has TRBV13 and TRBJ2-6; D possibly corresponds to TRBD2 (5 bases). The CDR3 consists of 17 residues. Trimming cost V 0 bases and J 2 bases, with 11 bases left between them. Germline V CDR1 and CDR2: PRHDT, FYEKMQ (reference sequence). The CDR3 DNA follows: TGTGCCAGCAGCTTAGGCCTGTCGGGGACTGGGGCCAACGTCCTGACTTTC. This encodes CASSLGLSGTGANVLTF.

The chain is built from TRBV30 and TRBJ2-5; possibly TRBD2 for D (5 bases). The V end lost 5 bases, the J end lost 4 bases, and 11 bases lay between the germline ends. CDR3 length: 12 residues. Germline loops: CDR1 GTSNPN, CDR2 SVGIG (reference sequence). In DNA form, the CDR3 reads TGTGCCTGGGCTACCCTAGCAGAGACCCAGTACTTC. This translates into CAWATLAETQYF.

The chain uses TRBV18 and TRBJ2-1; a weak D match, TRBD1 (5 bases). This CDR3 has 13 amino acids. Trimming removed 0 bases at V and 7 bases at J, with 7 bases between. Germline loops: CDR1 KGHSH, CDR2 LQKENI. CDR3 protein: CASSPPGLNEQFF. CDR3 DNA: TGTGCCAGCTCACCACCGGGGCTGAATGAGCAGTTCTTC.

The chain links TRBV5-1 to TRBJ1-2; TRBD1 matches at 8 bases. There are 14 residues in the CDR3. The germline V gene encodes CDR1 SGHRS and CDR2 YFSETQ. V lost 4 bases and J lost 5; bases outside the gene matches: 7. CDR3 DNA: TGCGCCAGCAGCATCGGGACAGGATTTTATGGCTACACCTTC. Its translation is CASSIGTGFYGYTF.

This chain joins TRBV5-1 and TRBJ1-2; 8 bases align to TRBD1. Unmatched junction bases numbered 2, after V lost 3 bases and J lost 4 bases. Germline V gives CDR1 SGHRS, CDR2 YFSETQ. CDR3 size: 13 residues. CDR3 in DNA: TGCGCCAGCAGCTACGGACAGGGCTATGGCTACACCTTC. This sequence encodes CASSYGQGYGYTF.

The chain recombines TRBV7-9 with TRBJ1-2; D may be TRBD1 (6 bases). V shed 5 bases and J shed 10 bases, with 20 bases lying between them. The CDR3 consists of 14 residues. From germline, CDR1 is SEHNR and CDR2 FQNEAQ (reference sequence). The CDR3 loop is CASSRRGSQTLYTF. The CDR3 DNA is TGTGCCAGCAGCCGAAGGGGGTCGCAGACTCTCTACACCTTC.

The chain joins TRBV15 to TRBJ1-2; D unclear. Deletions cut 3 bases from V and 7 bases from J, with 9 bases between. Per the germline V gene, CDR1 is LNHNV and CDR2 is YYDKDF (reference sequence). This CDR3 is built from 12 residues. The CDR3 DNA reads as TGTGCCACCAGCAGGGACTTCGGTGGCTACACCTTC. It specifies CATSRDFGGYTF.

The CDR3 DNA reads as TGTGCCAGCAGCAACGGGACTCCGACGTCCTACAATGAGCAGTTCTTC. Amino acids: CASSNGTPTSYNEQFF. V is TRBV21-1 and J is TRBJ2-1; TRBD2, as called in the table, went unchecked against the DNA. TRBV21-1 is assigned pseudogene status. The CDR3 spans 16 residues.

In its sample, this clone was seen once. The chain employs TRBV6-6 and TRBJ2-7, with D tentatively TRBD1 (7 bases). The CDR3 totals 15 residues. The V gene lost 2 bases and the J gene lost 3 bases, with 14 bases spanning the gap. CDR1 MNHNY and CDR2 SVGAGI come from the germline V gene (reference sequence). The CDR3 reads CASSYQSQGGYEQYF. The CDR3 coding sequence is TGTGCCAGCAGTTACCAGTCCCAGGGGGGCTACGAGCAGTACTTC.

This clone showed up just a few times. The V call is TRBV27, the J call TRBJ2-7; D possibly corresponds to TRBD2 (6 bases). Trimming removed 6 bases from V and 0 bases from J, with 12 bases in between. Germline V gene lookup returns CDR1 MNHEY and CDR2 SMNVEV (reference sequence). The CDR3 is made up of 14 amino acids. The CDR3 DNA reads TGTGCCAGCAGATGGGACTCCCTCTCCTACGAGCAGTACTTC. As protein: CASRWDSLSYEQYF.

CDR3 sequence reads: CASSSTGEGETQYF. The DNA of the CDR3 is TGTGCCAGCAGCTCCACAGGGGAAGGGGAGACCCAGTACTTC. The chain combines TRBV11-2 with TRBJ2-5, with 7 bases matching TRBD1. V was clipped by 4 bases and J by 5 bases; unmatched bases: 7. Germline CDR1 is SGHAT and CDR2 is FQNNGV. This CDR3 spans 14 amino acids.

The rearrangement joins TRBV7-2 to TRBJ2-5; 10 bases fit TRBD2. Germline V gene lookup returns CDR1 SGHTA and CDR2 FQGNSA. CDR3 size: 16 residues. The V segment lost 5 bases and the J segment 1 base; nucleotides outside the gene matches: 7. The CDR3 protein is CASSPPVAGGQETQYF. The DNA for the CDR3 is TGTGCCAGCAGCCCCCCGGTAGCGGGGGGCCAAGAGACCCAGTACTTC.

The V and J genes are TRBV6-1 and TRBJ1-1, with 8 bases identical to TRBD1. V gave up 1 base and J gave up 4 bases; unmatched junction bases: 2. The CDR3 consists of 14 residues. The germline V gene encodes CDR1 MNHNS and CDR2 SASEGT. The CDR3 DNA reads TGTGCCAGCAGTGAAGGCGACAGGGGCACTGAAGCTTTCTTT. It encodes CASSEGDRGTEAFF.

The gene calls are TRBV13 and TRBJ1-5, with D perhaps matching TRBD1 (5 bases). From germline, CDR1 is PRHDT and CDR2 FYEKMQ (reference sequence). This CDR3 spans 15 amino acids. The V end lost 0 bases, the J end lost 3 bases, and 9 bases lay between the germline ends. The CDR3 reads CASSLGRGDNQPQHF. In DNA, the CDR3 is TGTGCCAGCAGCTTAGGACGGGGGGACAATCAGCCCCAGCATTTT.

V is TRBV3-1 (or the pseudogene TRBV3-2) and J is TRBJ2-1; no definite D call. V lost 1 base and J 6 bases, leaving 4 bases between the germline ends. The CDR3 is made up of 12 amino acids. Germline loops: CDR1 LGHDT, CDR2 YNNKEL (reference sequence). The CDR3 protein is CASSQAFNEQFF. The CDR3 DNA is TGTGCCAGCAGCCAAGCTTTCAATGAGCAGTTCTTC.

V usage is TRBV2 and J usage is TRBJ1-6; D unclear. Trimming shortened V by 7 bases and J by 10 bases, and 14 bases separated the two germline ends. The CDR3 has 13 residues. Germline V gene data show CDR1 as SNHLY and CDR2 as FYNNEI. The CDR3 sequence: CASTPRGSSPLHF. CDR3 nucleotides: TGTGCCAGCACCCCTCGGGGTAGCTCACCCCTCCACTTT.